A single sample is the source of the 25 T cell receptor beta chains below, sequenced in a study of blood T cell repertoires in COVID-19. Sequencing used immunoSEQ multiplex PCR; TCRdb keeps in-frame clones, though not all of them. Of some 45,000 clones detected, 80% to 90% appear once; the ten largest clones hold over 9.5%. Material for sequencing was peripheral blood. Receptor source: a human donor with active COVID-19. The donor label of this sample is uncertain.

This clone appeared a single time. This rearrangement joins TRBV11-1 to TRBJ2-7; TRBD1 matches 8 bases. This CDR3 spans 14 amino acids. Germline V gene data show CDR1 as SGHAT and CDR2 as FQDESV (reference sequence). V shed 4 bases, J shed 2 bases, and the junction held 4 bases outside the gene matches. The CDR3 loop reads CASSSRTGPYEQYF. In DNA form, the CDR3 reads TGTGCCAGCAGCTCCAGGACAGGGCCCTACGAGCAGTACTTC. The whole variable domain, filled in from reference TRBV11-1 and TRBJ2-7, reads EAEVAQSPRYKITEKSQAVAFWCDPISGHATLYWYRQILGQGPELLVQFQDESVVDDSQLPKDRFSAERLKGVDSTLKIQPAELGDSAMYLCASSSRTGPYEQYFGPGTRLTVT.

The sample holds one count of this clone. V is TRBV19 and J is TRBJ2-5; 12 nucleotides match TRBD2. The CDR3 is made up of 14 amino acids. V shed 8 bases, J shed 3 bases, and the junction held 4 bases outside the gene matches. CDR1 and CDR2 (germline): LNHDA, SQIVND (reference sequence). The DNA of the CDR3 is TGTGCCAGTGCACGACTAGCGGGAGAAGAGACCCAGTACTTC. This sequence encodes CASARLAGEETQYF.

J is TRBJ2-5 and V is TRBV7-8; the match to TRBD1 covers 10 bases. CDR3 length equals 14 residues. The J segment lost 2 bases and the V segment lost 5 bases, leaving 2 bases of the junction unmatched. Looked up from germline, CDR1 is SGHVS and CDR2 is FQNEAQ. CDR3 residues: CASSGDRGQETQYF. In DNA form, the CDR3 reads TGTGCCAGCAGCGGGGACAGGGGACAAGAGACCCAGTACTTC.

The rearrangement joins TRBV3-1 (or the pseudogene TRBV3-2) to TRBJ1-2; D may be TRBD1 (5 bases). Germline-derived CDR1 and CDR2 are LGHDT and YNNKEL (reference sequence). The V gene lost 2 bases and the J gene lost 6 bases, with 16 bases spanning the gap. The CDR3 consists of 15 residues. CDR3: CASSQQGQLRDGYTF. DNA for the CDR3: TGTGCCAGCAGCCAACAGGGCCAATTGAGAGATGGCTACACCTTC.

The chain combines TRBV3-1 (or the pseudogene TRBV3-2) with TRBJ1-2; 7 bases are a match to TRBD1. J was trimmed by 4 bases and V by 4 bases; bases with no gene match: 9. Germline CDR1 and CDR2: LGHDT and YNNKEL (reference sequence). CDR3 length equals 15 residues. CDR3 sequence: CASSLTQGGAYGYTF. The CDR3 coding sequence is TGTGCCAGCAGCCTAACCCAAGGGGGCGCCTATGGCTACACCTTC.

The chain couples TRBV6-5 to TRBJ1-1, with D unclear. The ends were cut back, 6 bases at V and 3 bases at J, with 11 bases in the middle. The CDR3 sequence is 13 residues long. The germline CDR1 and CDR2 sequences are MNHEY and SVGAGI. The CDR3 DNA is TGTGCCAGCAGAACACCCCCCCACACTGAAGCTTTCTTT. Residues: CASRTPPHTEAFF.

V and J are TRBV5-1 and TRBJ1-3; D not certain. The CDR3 contains 12 residues. V was cut by 3 bases and J by 8 bases, with 9 bases left in between. CDR1 and CDR2 (germline): SGHRS, YFSETQ. The chain's CDR3 is CASSSPPDTIYF. Here the CDR3 DNA reads TGCGCCAGCAGCTCCCCGCCGGACACCATATATTTT.

The chain links TRBV10-3 to TRBJ1-4, with 11 bases that match TRBD1. This CDR3 spans 15 amino acids. V was pared by 0 bases and J by 8 bases, with 2 bases of the junction left unmatched. CDR1 is ENHRY and CDR2 is SYGVKD in the germline V gene. The CDR3 DNA sequence: TGTGCCATCAGTGAGTCGAGGACAGGGGGCGAAAAACTGTTTTTT. This translates into CAISESRTGGEKLFF.

The chain links TRBV25-1 to TRBJ2-6, with D uncertain. This CDR3 is 14 amino acids long. Deletions cut 4 bases from V and 0 bases from J, with 4 bases between. Germline V gives CDR1 MGHDK, CDR2 SYGVNS. DNA of the CDR3: TGTGCCAGCAGTGTTTACTCTGGGGCCAACGTCCTGACTTTC. This codes for CASSVYSGANVLTF.

In this sample, this clone turned up once. The chain recombines TRBV19 with TRBJ2-7; D may be TRBD1 (6 bases). V gave up 3 bases and J gave up 0 bases, with 12 bases separating them. This CDR3 region has 15 residues. The germline V gene has CDR1 LNHDA and CDR2 SQIVND (reference sequence). CDR3 bases: TGTGCCAGTAGTATGGACAGTCAAAGCTCCTACGAGCAGTACTTC. The encoded protein is CASSMDSQSSYEQYF.

The chain couples TRBV12-3 or TRBV12-4 to TRBJ2-3, with a weak D call TRBD2 (5 bases). This CDR3 is 13 amino acids long. Trimming pared 5 bases from V and 3 bases from J, leaving 9 bases between. CDR3 DNA sequence: TGTGCCAGCAGTCGGCCGGGAACAGATACGCAGTATTTT. Its translation is CASSRPGTDTQYF.

The rearrangement joins TRBV7-2 to TRBJ2-1, with a weak D call TRBD1 (6 bases). V lost 5 bases to trimming and J lost 1 base, with 12 bases between them. Per the germline V gene, CDR1 is SGHTA and CDR2 is FQGNSA. The CDR3 is 15 amino acids. The CDR3 DNA follows: TGTGCCAGCAGCCAACAGGGACCATCCTACAATGAGCAGTTCTTC. Translating gives CASSQQGPSYNEQFF.

The chain joins TRBV5-1 to TRBJ2-1, with 14 positions matching TRBD2. V lost 2 bases to trimming and J lost 8 bases; unmatched junction nucleotides: 12. Germline V gene lookup returns CDR1 SGHRS and CDR2 YFSETQ. This CDR3 is built from 18 residues. CDR3 sequence reads: CASSFTSGGLAGVYEQFF. CDR3 DNA: TGCGCCAGCAGCTTTACATCCGGGGGACTAGCGGGGGTATATGAGCAGTTCTTC.

The chain links TRBV28 to TRBJ1-2; 7 nucleotides line up with TRBD1. J was trimmed by 0 bases and V by 4 bases; bases with no gene match: 8. This CDR3 spans 16 amino acids. The germline gives CDR1 MDHEN, CDR2 SYDVKM. The CDR3: CASSSYSQGANYGYTF. CDR3 nucleotide sequence: TGTGCCAGCAGTTCCTACTCCCAGGGGGCTAACTATGGCTACACCTTC.

The rearrangement uses TRBV27 and TRBJ2-1; 9 bases fit TRBD2. The CDR3 loop spans 16 amino acids. Germline loops: CDR1 MNHEY, CDR2 SMNVEV (reference sequence). V trimming: 5 bases; J trimming: 2 bases; junction bases outside the gene matches: 7. CDR3 DNA: TGTGCCAGCAGTCCTTTAGCGGGGGATGCCTACAATGAGCAGTTCTTC. Protein sequence: CASSPLAGDAYNEQFF.

A word on this clone: In the same sample, other DNA sequences code for this CDR3. The chain carries TRBV7-2 and TRBJ1-6; possible D gene TRBD1, 5 bases. V shed 3 bases and J shed 7 bases, with 10 bases lying between them. CDR3 length equals 14 residues. Germline V gene sequence: CDR1 SGHTA, CDR2 FQGNSA. DNA for the CDR3: TGTGCCAGCAGCTTCAAGCAGGGAAATTCACCCCTCCACTTT. Residues: CASSFKQGNSPLHF.

J is TRBJ2-3 and V is TRBV27, with D perhaps TRBD2 (6 bases). The CDR3 has 15 residues. The germline gives CDR1 MNHEY, CDR2 SMNVEV (reference sequence). Deletions cut 5 bases from V and 2 bases from J, with 14 bases between. The CDR3 sequence is CASSIGTPSTDTQYF. In DNA form, the CDR3 reads TGTGCCAGCAGTATCGGGACTCCTTCCACAGATACGCAGTATTTT.

The chain carries TRBV5-6 and TRBJ2-1, with TRBD2 matching over 10 bases. The length of the CDR3 is 16 residues. The germline V gene encodes CDR1 SGHDT and CDR2 YYEEEE. The trim removed 4 bases at V and 14 bases at J, leaving 18 bases unmatched. The CDR3 region has the DNA TGTGCCAGCAGCACGAGGACTAGCGGACGCCTAAATGTGGAGTTCTTC. Translation: CASSTRTSGRLNVEFF. Filled out from reference TRBV5-6 and TRBJ2-1, the complete variable domain reads DAGVTQSPTHLIKTRGQQVTLRCSPKSGHDTVSWYQQALGQGPQFIFQYYEEEERQRGNFPDRFSGHQFPNYSSELNVNALLLGDSALYLCASSTRTSGRLNVEFFGPGTRLTVL.

The genes are TRBV10-3 and TRBJ1-1, with TRBD1 as a possible D gene (5 bases). The CDR3 has 14 amino acids. Germline CDR1 reads ENHRY; CDR2 reads SYGVKD. V dropped 3 bases and J dropped 3 bases, with 11 bases sitting between them. The CDR3 region has the DNA TGTGCCATCAGTGACAGGGTGGGCGACACTGAAGCTTTCTTT. This gives the protein CAISDRVGDTEAFF.

This chain connects TRBV5-6 to TRBJ1-3, with 8 bases lining up with TRBD1. The junction had 15 bases not matched to a gene; V was cut back by 3 bases and J by 7 bases. This CDR3 has 17 amino acids. The germline CDR1 and CDR2 sequences are SGHDT and YYEEEE. CDR3 DNA sequence: TGTGCCAGCAGCTATGGGCCCTTCAGGGGGCGACGGAACACCATATATTTT. Protein sequence: CASSYGPFRGRRNTIYF.

The rearrangement joins TRBV9 to TRBJ2-5, with 14 positions matching TRBD2. The J segment lost 4 bases and the V segment lost 4 bases, leaving 9 bases of the junction unmatched. The CDR3 sequence is 17 residues long. Germline V gene data show CDR1 as SGDLS and CDR2 as YYNGEE. The CDR3 coding sequence is TGTGCCAGCAGCCCCAGACTAGCGGGAGGGGAGGCAGAGACCCAGTACTTC. Its translation is CASSPRLAGGEAETQYF.

The V and J genes are TRBV7-9 and TRBJ2-3; no firm D call. This CDR3 has 15 residues. V was shortened by 0 bases and J by 1 base, with 8 bases between the two germline ends. The germline gives CDR1 SEHNR, CDR2 FQNEAQ (reference sequence). The CDR3 loop is CASSLAGGRTDTQYF. The CDR3 nucleotides are TGTGCCAGCAGCTTAGCAGGCGGCCGCACAGATACGCAGTATTTT.

The chain links TRBV28 to TRBJ2-7; no clear D gene. Trimming shortened V by 3 bases and J by 5 bases, and 11 bases separated the two germline ends. The CDR3 covers 13 residues. Germline CDR1 MDHEN, CDR2 SYDVKM. The CDR3 spells CASSLQMLNEQYF. DNA for the CDR3: TGTGCCAGCAGTTTGCAAATGCTAAACGAGCAGTACTTC.

The CDR3 region has the DNA TGCGCCAGCAGCTTGGGAGGGACTAGCGCCAACAATGAGCAGTTCTTC. Protein product: CASSLGGTSANNEQFF. The rearrangement joins TRBV5-1 to TRBJ2-1; 10 nucleotides line up with TRBD2. The CDR3 runs 16 residues. Germline values: CDR1 SGHRS, CDR2 YFSETQ. V was pared by 0 bases and J by 5 bases, with 5 bases of the junction left unmatched.

V is TRBV5-1 and J is TRBJ2-7; tentative D call: TRBD1 (6 bases). The CDR3 has 13 amino acids. The germline V gene encodes CDR1 SGHRS and CDR2 YFSETQ. The germline V and J ends were trimmed by 3 bases and 6 bases, with 13 bases remaining between them. The CDR3 sequence: CASSSQTGTEQYF. The DNA of the CDR3 is TGCGCCAGCAGCTCGCAAACAGGGACCGAGCAGTACTTC.